Described below is a single TCR beta chain sequence and its context. The target of this receptor is not known. Qualities for individual bases were not recorded, and no much larger clone is one base off. According to the germline V gene, CDR1 reads MNHNS and CDR2 reads SASEGT. Including the terminal cysteine and phenylalanine, the CDR3 comprises 13 residues. The CDR3 DNA has 39 bases and is translated from base 1. Cut back by 2 bases and 8 bases, the V and J ends lie 10 bases apart. Collaborating institutions collected whole blood in K2EDTA tubes following their own protocols. Collaborator samples were shipped for TCRbeta analysis as frozen whole blood, isolated PBMCs, or DNA extracted from either sample type. This entry comes from a study of blood T cell repertoires in COVID-19 (TCRdb year 2020). Regarding the research as a whole: The collaborator samples originated in the United States, Italy and Spain and spanned the acute and convalescent phases of COVID-19. The material from the prospective study consisted of cDNA or gDNA derived from T cells, B-cell-depleted T cells, or PBMCs. Deeply sampled blood TCRbeta repertoires from subjects exposed to, actively infected with, or recovered from COVID-19 were included in the dataset. The repertoires were released in a freely available public database meant as a resource for research on the immune response to SARS-CoV-2. Samples came from the ongoing ImmuneRACE study (first 160 participants) plus 1,254 subjects from 6 global collaborators. A de-identified subject ID, COVID-19 status, age in years and sex were almost always included in the sample metadata. Where HLA class I and class II types were available, the types were taken from metadata supplied by the sample provider, not from assay-based typing. Overall study results and their limits: Clinical and demographic metadata were provided uncurated, with the amount varying by source and participant.

TCRbeta CDR3 regions were amplified from genomic DNA using the immunoSEQ Assay, a bias-controlled multiplex PCR. Per the source publication's procedure: The number of nucleated cells in each sample was estimated from the amplification of reference gene primers within the assay. Sequence reads were collapsed and filtered to measure the absolute abundance of every unique TCRbeta CDR3 rearrangement. For each sample, productive Simpson clonality was calculated by taking the square root of Simpson's diversity index across productive rearrangements. TCRdb stores this immuneACCESS table with in-frame sequences only. Part of the clones is absent; in the studies checked, under half of the shortfall reflects unresolved V genes, and no reason is known for the rest. V and J calls and clone size are as listed in that table; D and trimming were resolved from the DNA. The sample yields 300,000 to 400,000 clones; more than 70% were counted once. The ten largest make up 2.5% to 3.5% of the sample.

The sequence links TRBV6-1 to TRBJ1-5, with the D gene not confidently named. This TCR was recovered from a man younger than 40 with active or convalescent COVID-19. Sequenced material: peripheral blood. The CDR3 region has the sequence CASSETSMKPQHF. The DNA sequence reads TGTGCCAGCAGTGAAACATCAATGAAGCCCCAGCATTTT.